This T cell receptor beta chain derives from a study of cytomegalovirus exposure and HLA in healthy donors. Study-level findings and limits: An assumption of roughly uniform sequencing depth across donors underlay the presence/absence analyses. Reportedly, HLA-A and HLA-B alleles of most subjects were accurately predicted from TCR beta. The study labeled 150 or so TCR beta chains cytomegalovirus-associated. About 87% or about 30% of the time was how often most TCR beta V segments were productive, according to an earlier analysis.

About this clone: The antigen remains undetermined.

CDR3 size: 11 residues. After removal of 5 bases from V and 6 bases from J, the junction contained 1 base not matched to a gene. CDR1 is LNHDA and CDR2 is SQIVND in the germline V gene (reference sequence). Primers for the PCR totalled 60 Vbeta and 13 Jbeta. Profiled with immunoSEQ multiplex PCR; TCRdb holds only in-frame clones, not every one. The ten top clones account for about 1.2%, within a sample of about 160,000 clones. The TCR sequence derives from a woman aged 55-70 years in good health and CMV-seronegative. The chain carries TRBV19 and TRBJ2-7; 7 bases are a match to TRBD2. The sequenced material came from PBMCs. The CDR3, as DNA: TGTGCCAGTAGTTCTAGCGGCGAGCAGTACTTC. Its protein is CASSSSGEQYF.